This T cell receptor (beta chain) appears in the sequencing data of a study of cytomegalovirus exposure and HLA in healthy donors. With 60 Vbeta and 13 Jbeta primers, the PCR was carried out. Clones were read by immunoSEQ multiplex PCR, and TCRdb kept only the in-frame ones, dropping some. This sample has about 87,000 clones; 7.6% occur once, and the top ten carry over 2%. Germline-derived CDR1 and CDR2 are MNHNS and SASEGT. Trimming took 3 bases from V and 0 from J; bases not matched to a gene: 4. CDR3 length: 15 amino acids. The source of this sequence is a man aged 45 to 65 in good health and CMV-seronegative. Sequences were obtained from PBMCs. The chain is built from TRBV6-1 and TRBJ1-1, with 7 bases identical to TRBD1. CDR3 coding DNA: TGTGCCAGCAGTGAGGACAGGACCCTGAACACTGAAGCTTTCTTT. This sequence encodes CASSEDRTLNTEAFF.